This T cell receptor (beta chain) was found in a study of post-analysis software for immune sequencing data. Study-level points and caveats: Controls had lower frequencies than patients of four or five TRBV segments, which included TRBV5-6, TRBV5-1 and TRBV20-1. Same-batch samples co-clustered strongly by F measure.

Unique molecular identifiers were built into the TCR beta cDNA libraries. MiXCR, applied by TCRdb to the PCR reads, yields one record per CDR3 protein. Among hundreds of thousands of distinct CDR3 sequences listed, approximately 45% were seen once. Per the germline V gene, CDR1 is DFQATT and CDR2 is SNEGSKA (reference sequence). This CDR3 region has 14 residues. The germline V and J ends were trimmed by 6 bases and 3 bases, with 18 bases remaining between them. Notes on this clonotype: Its antigen is as yet unknown.

This TCR came from a girl aged 5-17 years with multiple sclerosis. Source material: blood. V gene TRBV20-1 combines with J gene TRBJ2-7; maybe TRBD2 (5 bases). In DNA form, the CDR3 reads TGCAGTGCCCGAAAGGACGGAGGAGGCTACGAGCAGTACTTC. This translates into CSARKDGGGYEQYF.